This T cell receptor beta chain was observed in a study of human T cells and chemical hapten exposure. Per germline, CDR1 SGHTA and CDR2 FQGTGA. The CDR3 loop spans 13 amino acids. The V gene end was trimmed by 9 bases and the J gene end by 0 bases; junction bases not matched to a gene: 3. This clonotype occurred many times. TCRdb itself ran the RACE reads through MiXCR, one entry per CDR3 protein. The table has some 64,000 distinct CDR3 sequences, around 10% seen once. Time point specified: patch test 3, about 24 weeks after DPC sensitization. Noted treatment: therapeutic diphenylcyclopropenone sensitization with weekly scalp DPC.

The sequence was collected from a woman aged 25 to 39 with alopecia areata. Some clones in this sample may be carry-over from other donors' samples. This specimen was whole blood, taken in connection with sensitization to the hapten diphenylcyclopropenone (DPC). The genes are TRBV7-3 and TRBJ1-1; 8 bases align to TRBD1. The chain's CDR3 is CASRQGMNTEAFF. The CDR3 bases are TGTGCCAGTCGACAGGGGATGAACACTGAAGCTTTCTTT.